This T cell receptor beta chain was recovered during a study of siplizumab effects on memory and regulatory T cells. Whole-study results and caveats: For mappable alloreactive CD4+ clones, the mean Treg-derived fraction was approximately 70% with siplizumab and 25% to 30% in controls.

There are a few counts of this clone. No antigen is known for it. Only in-frame clones appear in the TCRdb table, and some are missing; sequencing was by immunoSEQ multiplex PCR. Among 100,000 or so clones, less than 95% were seen once, and the ten largest hold approximately 0.61%. The sequence was obtained from a human donor in good health. Sequenced input: Tregs sorted from blood.

The CDR3 reads CASSTTGSPSSYEQYF. DNA of the CDR3: TGTGCCAGCAGTACAACCGGGTCTCCCAGCTCCTACGAGCAGTACTTC. V usage is TRBV28 and J usage is TRBJ2-7; D uncertain. Looked up from germline, CDR1 is MDHEN and CDR2 is SYDVKM. The CDR3 covers 16 residues. Trimming took off 5 bases at V and 0 bases at J, with 17 bases between the two ends.